Sequencing of this T cell receptor beta chain was carried out in a study of cytomegalovirus exposure and HLA in healthy donors. Study context: For the roughly 400 genotyped donors, roughly 80% fell within the Caucasian-associated ancestry cluster.

J was trimmed by 5 bases and V by 11 bases; bases with no gene match: 11. The germline CDR1 and CDR2 sequences are SNHLY and FYNNEI. CDR3 length: 13 residues. Study-level points and caveats: Later on, analysis showed that most CMV-associated TCR beta chains appeared to be HLA-restricted.

Worth noting for this clone: Its matching antigen is unknown.

This PCR relied on a set of 60 Vbeta primers and 13 Jbeta primers. Clones were read by immunoSEQ multiplex PCR, and TCRdb kept only the in-frame ones, dropping some. The table includes 100,000 to 150,000 clones, around 70% detected once. The rearrangement links TRBV2 to TRBJ1-1, with 7 nucleotides matching TRBD1. The source of this sequence is a man aged 35 to 55 in good health and CMV-seropositive. The sequencing input was PBMCs. CDR3 loop: CAAKRQGVTEAFF. The CDR3 DNA is TGTGCCGCGAAAAGACAGGGAGTGACTGAAGCTTTCTTT.